The T cell receptor beta chain described here comes from a study of graft-versus-host responses after intestinal transplantation. Study-wide context: Multivisceral, liver-intestinal, or isolated intestinal grafts were transplanted into recipients.

Per germline, CDR1 SNHLY and CDR2 FYNNEI. Between the trimmed V and J ends, which lost 7 bases and 5 bases, there was a span of 7 bases. This CDR3 is 11 amino acids long. Study observations and caveats: Declines in HvG clones occurring early post-transplant were associated with peak circulating GvH clone levels. Individuals who had graft-donor T cell macrochimerism had allografts that showed high graft-versus-host to host-versus-graft clonal ratios.

Repertoires were generated with immunoSEQ multiplex PCR, while TCRdb's copy carries only in-frame clones and drops some. The data contain some 92,000 clones, roughly 90% of them singletons. In this sample, this clone turned up once. Its antigen is currently unknown. The rearrangement joins TRBV2 to TRBJ2-3; D is uncertain. This TCR derives from a human donor who received an intestinal transplant. Here the sequenced sample was unstimulated CD4+ T cells sorted from spleen or lymph node cells, taken before intestinal transplant. The CDR3 DNA is TGTGCCAGCATGGTGTTAGATACGCAGTATTTT. It specifies CASMVLDTQYF.